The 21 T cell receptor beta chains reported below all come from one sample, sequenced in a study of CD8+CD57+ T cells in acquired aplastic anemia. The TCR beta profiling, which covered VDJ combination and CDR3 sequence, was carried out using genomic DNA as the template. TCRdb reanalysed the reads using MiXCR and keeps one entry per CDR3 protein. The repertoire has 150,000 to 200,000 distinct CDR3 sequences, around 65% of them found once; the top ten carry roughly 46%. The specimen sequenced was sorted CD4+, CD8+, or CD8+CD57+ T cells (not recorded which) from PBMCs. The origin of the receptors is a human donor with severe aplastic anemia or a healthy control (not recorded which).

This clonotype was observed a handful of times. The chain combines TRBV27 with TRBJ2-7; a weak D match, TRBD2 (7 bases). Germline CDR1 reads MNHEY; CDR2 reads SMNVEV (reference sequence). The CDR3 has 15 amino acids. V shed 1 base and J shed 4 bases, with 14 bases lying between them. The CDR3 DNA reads TGTGCCAGCAGTTTATTTCGGGGGGCGGCATACGAGCAGTACTTC. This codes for CASSLFRGAAYEQYF.

The CDR3 nucleotides are TGTGCCAGCAGTGAAGCTACGACAGGGACTGGGGCCAACGTCCTGACTTTC. Protein: CASSEATTGTGANVLTF. The chain couples TRBV6-6 to TRBJ2-6, with 7 bases fitting TRBD1. There are 17 residues in the CDR3. Germline-derived CDR1 and CDR2 are MNHNY and SVGAGI (reference sequence). The V and J ends lost 5 bases and 2 bases, in that order; junction bases with no gene match: 9.

CDR3 loop: CASSPDRVSEKLFF. DNA for the CDR3: TGTGCCAGCAGCCCGGACAGGGTCAGTGAAAAACTGTTTTTT. This chain links TRBV7-6 with TRBJ1-4; 8 nucleotides align to TRBD1. Germline V gene data show CDR1 as SGHVS and CDR2 as FNYEAQ. The CDR3 length is 14 residues. V lost 5 bases, J lost 7 bases, and 6 bases stayed unmatched.

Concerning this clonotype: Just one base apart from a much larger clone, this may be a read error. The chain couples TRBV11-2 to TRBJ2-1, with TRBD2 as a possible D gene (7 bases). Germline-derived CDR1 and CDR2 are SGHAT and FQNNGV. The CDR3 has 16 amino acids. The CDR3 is CAGSGGGGVLYNEQFF. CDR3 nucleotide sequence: TGTGCCGGCAGCGGCGGGGGCGGGGTCTTATACAATGAGCAGTTCTTC.

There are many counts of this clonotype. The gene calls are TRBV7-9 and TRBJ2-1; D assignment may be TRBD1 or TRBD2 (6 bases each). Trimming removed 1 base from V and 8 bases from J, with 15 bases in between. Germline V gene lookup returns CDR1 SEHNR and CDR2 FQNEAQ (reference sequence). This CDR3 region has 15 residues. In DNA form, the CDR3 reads TGTGCCAGCAGCTTAGGGTCGGGGGCGAGGGATGAGCAGTTCTTC. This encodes CASSLGSGARDEQFF. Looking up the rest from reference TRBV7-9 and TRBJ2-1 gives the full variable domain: DTGVSQNPRHKITKRGQNVTFRCDPISEHNRLYWYRQTLGQGPEFLTYFQNEAQLEKSRLLSDRFSAERPKGSFSTLEIQRTEQGDSAMYLCASSLGSGARDEQFFGPGTRLTVL.

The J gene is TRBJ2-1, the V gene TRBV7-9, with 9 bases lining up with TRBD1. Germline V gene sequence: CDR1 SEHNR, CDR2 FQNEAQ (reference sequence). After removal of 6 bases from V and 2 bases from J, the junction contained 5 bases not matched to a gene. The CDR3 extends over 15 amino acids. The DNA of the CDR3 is TGTGCCAGCAGTCCCGACAGGGGGACCTACAATGAGCAGTTCTTC. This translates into CASSPDRGTYNEQFF.

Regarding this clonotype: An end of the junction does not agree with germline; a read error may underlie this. The chain's CDR3 is CASSDGQGKAGGLVF. CDR3 sequence (DNA): TGTGCCAGCAGCGACGGACAGGGAAAAGCCGGGGGGCTGGTTTTT. The chain joins TRBV13 to TRBJ2-2, with D perhaps matching TRBD1 (8 bases). The CDR3 contains 15 residues. CDR1 PRHDT and CDR2 FYEKMQ come from the germline V gene (reference sequence). The complete variable domain, with remaining parts taken from reference TRBV13 and TRBJ2-2, reads AAGVIQSPRHLIKEKRETATLKCYPIPRHDTVYWYQQGPGQDPQFLISFYEKMQSDKGSIPDRFSAQQFSDYHSELNMSSLELGDSALYFCASSDGQGKAGGLVFGEGSRLTVL.

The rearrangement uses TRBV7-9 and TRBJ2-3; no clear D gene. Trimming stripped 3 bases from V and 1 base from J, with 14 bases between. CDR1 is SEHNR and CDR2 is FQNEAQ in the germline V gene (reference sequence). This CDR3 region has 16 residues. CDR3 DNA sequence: TGTGCCAGCAGCTTGGGTCCTCAGGAAGGCACAGATACGCAGTATTTT. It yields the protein CASSLGPQEGTDTQYF.

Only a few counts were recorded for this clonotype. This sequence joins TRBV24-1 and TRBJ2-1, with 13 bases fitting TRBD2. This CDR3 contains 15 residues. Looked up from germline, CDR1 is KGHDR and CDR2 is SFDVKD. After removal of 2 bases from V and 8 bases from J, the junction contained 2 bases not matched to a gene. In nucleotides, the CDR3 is TGTGCCACCAGTGATTGGACTAGCGGGAGCTATGAGCAGTTCTTC. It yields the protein CATSDWTSGSYEQFF.

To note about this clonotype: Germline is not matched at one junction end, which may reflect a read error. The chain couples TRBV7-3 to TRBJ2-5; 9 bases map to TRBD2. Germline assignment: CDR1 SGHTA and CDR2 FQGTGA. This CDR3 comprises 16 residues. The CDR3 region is CASSVGLAGNQETHYF. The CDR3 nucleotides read TGTGCCAGCAGCGTAGGCCTAGCGGGAAACCAAGAGACCCATTACTTC.

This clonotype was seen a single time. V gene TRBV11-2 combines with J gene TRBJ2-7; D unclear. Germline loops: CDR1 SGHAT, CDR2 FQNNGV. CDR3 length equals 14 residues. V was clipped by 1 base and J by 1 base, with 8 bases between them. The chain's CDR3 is CASSLVPPSYEQYF. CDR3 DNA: TGTGCCAGCAGCTTAGTCCCCCCTTCCTACGAGCAGTACTTC.

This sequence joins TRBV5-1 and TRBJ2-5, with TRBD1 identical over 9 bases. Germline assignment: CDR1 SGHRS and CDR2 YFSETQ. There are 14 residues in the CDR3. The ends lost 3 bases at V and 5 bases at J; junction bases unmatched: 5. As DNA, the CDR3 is TGCGCCAGCAGCTCTACAGGGGGCGCGGAGACCCAGTACTTC. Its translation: CASSSTGGAETQYF.

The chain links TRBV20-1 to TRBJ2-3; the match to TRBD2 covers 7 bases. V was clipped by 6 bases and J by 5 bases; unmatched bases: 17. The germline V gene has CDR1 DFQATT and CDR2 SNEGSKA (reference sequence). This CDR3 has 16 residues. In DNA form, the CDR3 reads TGCAGTGCATCCACGGGGGGAGACAACTGGGGAGATACGCAGTATTTT. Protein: CSASTGGDNWGDTQYF.

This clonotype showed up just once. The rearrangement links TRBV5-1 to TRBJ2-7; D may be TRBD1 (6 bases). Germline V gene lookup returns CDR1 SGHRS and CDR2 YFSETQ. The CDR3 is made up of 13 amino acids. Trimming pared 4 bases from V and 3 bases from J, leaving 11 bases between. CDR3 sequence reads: CASSGQRDYEQYF. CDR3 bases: TGCGCCAGCAGCGGACAGAGAGACTACGAGCAGTACTTC.

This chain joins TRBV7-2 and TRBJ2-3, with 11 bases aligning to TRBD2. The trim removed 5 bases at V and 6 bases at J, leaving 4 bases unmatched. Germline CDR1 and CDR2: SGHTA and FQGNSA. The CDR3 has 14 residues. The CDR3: CASSRGLAADTQYF. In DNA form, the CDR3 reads TGTGCCAGCAGCCGGGGACTAGCGGCCGATACGCAGTATTTT. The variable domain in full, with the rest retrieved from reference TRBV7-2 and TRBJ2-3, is GAGVSQSPSNKVTEKGKDVELRCDPISGHTALYWYRQSLGQGLEFLIYFQGNSAPDKSGLPSDRFSAERTGGSVSTLTIQRTQQEDSAVYLCASSRGLAADTQYFGPGTRLTVL.

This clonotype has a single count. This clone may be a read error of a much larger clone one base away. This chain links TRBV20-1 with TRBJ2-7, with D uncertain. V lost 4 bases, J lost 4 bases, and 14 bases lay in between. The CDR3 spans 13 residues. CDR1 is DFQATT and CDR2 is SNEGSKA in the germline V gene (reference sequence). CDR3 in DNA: TGCAGTGCTATGGGCCGCGAGGATTACGAGCAGTACGTC. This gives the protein CSAMGREDYEQYV.

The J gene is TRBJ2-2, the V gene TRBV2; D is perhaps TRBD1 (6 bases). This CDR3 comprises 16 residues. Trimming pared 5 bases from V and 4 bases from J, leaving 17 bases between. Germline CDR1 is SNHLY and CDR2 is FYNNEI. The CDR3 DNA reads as TGTGCCAGCAGTACATACGGACAGAAACTCACCGGGGAGCTGTTTTTT. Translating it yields CASSTYGQKLTGELFF.

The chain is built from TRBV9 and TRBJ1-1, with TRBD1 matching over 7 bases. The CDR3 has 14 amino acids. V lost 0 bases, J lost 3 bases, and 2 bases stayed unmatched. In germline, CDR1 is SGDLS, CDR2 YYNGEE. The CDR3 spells CASSVEGAHTEAFF. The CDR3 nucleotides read TGTGCCAGCAGCGTAGAGGGGGCACACACTGAAGCTTTCTTT.

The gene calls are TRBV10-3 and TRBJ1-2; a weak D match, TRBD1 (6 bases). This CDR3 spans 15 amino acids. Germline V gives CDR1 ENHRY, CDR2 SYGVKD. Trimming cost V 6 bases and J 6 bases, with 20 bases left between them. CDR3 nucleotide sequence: TGTGCCATCAGCCAACAGGGAAGGGAATCCAATGGCTACACCTTC. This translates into CAISQQGRESNGYTF.

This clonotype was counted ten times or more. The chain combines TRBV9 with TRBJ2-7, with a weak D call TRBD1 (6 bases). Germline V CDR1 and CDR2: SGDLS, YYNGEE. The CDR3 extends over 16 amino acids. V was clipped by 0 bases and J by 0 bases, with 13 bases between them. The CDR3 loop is CASSVEDSLSSYEQYF. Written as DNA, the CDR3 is TGTGCCAGCAGCGTAGAGGACAGTCTGAGCTCCTACGAGCAGTACTTC.

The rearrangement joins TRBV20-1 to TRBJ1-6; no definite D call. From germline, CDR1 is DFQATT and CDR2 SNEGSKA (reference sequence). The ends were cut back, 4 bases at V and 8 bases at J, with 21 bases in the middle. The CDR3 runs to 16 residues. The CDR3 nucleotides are TGCAGTGCTAAACCGATAAAGGCCATAGATTATTCACCCCTCCACTTT. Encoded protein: CSAKPIKAIDYSPLHF.